What follows describes a single TCR beta chain. Its antigen is undetermined. Several immunoSEQ plates received, in even portions, the genomic DNA of each subset. Produced via immunoSEQ multiplex PCR; TCRdb's table is partial and in-frame only. The sample has about 2.3 million clones, 90% to 95% seen once. The record originates from a study of shared clonotypes between healthy human individuals. V was trimmed by 7 bases and J by 3 bases, leaving 9 bases between them. Per germline, CDR1 ENHRY and CDR2 SYGVKD. The CDR3 runs to 13 residues. The study's findings and limits: Approximately 4.6% of naive CD4 clonotypes were shared across four donors.

The sequence was obtained from a man between 18 and 29 years old in good health. Some clones in this sample may be carry-over from other donors' samples. Sequences were obtained from naive CD4+ T cells from PBMCs. Subset meaning: CD45RA+ positively selected. V usage is TRBV10-3 and J usage is TRBJ1-4, with D uncertain. The CDR3 DNA reads TGTGCCATCACCACCGATCCTAATGAAAAACTGTTTTTT. Amino acids: CAITTDPNEKLFF.